What follows are 16 T cell receptor beta chains derived from one specimen sequenced in a study of cytomegalovirus exposure and HLA in healthy donors. Primers for the PCR totalled 60 Vbeta and 13 Jbeta. The assay was immunoSEQ multiplex PCR, and TCRdb's table has in-frame clones only and misses some. Found here are about 160,000 clones, approximately 80% of them singletons; the top ten hold 8.5%. Material: PBMCs. These receptors came from a male donor in good health and CMV-seropositive.

This chain uses TRBV5-3 with TRBJ1-6; 9 bases agree with TRBD1. TRBV5-3 is filed as an ORF, its function uncertain. There are 20 residues in the CDR3. Trimming took 1 base from V and 0 from J; bases not matched to a gene: 11. CDR3 amino acids: CARSLIPGTGLSSYNSPLHF. CDR3 in DNA: TGTGCCAGAAGCTTGATACCCGGGACAGGGCTTAGCTCCTATAATTCACCCCTCCACTTT.

The rearrangement links TRBV11-2 to TRBJ1-4, with D unresolved. With 8 bases removed from V and 3 bases from J, the gap between germline ends came to 7 bases. CDR1 is SGHAT and CDR2 is FQNNGV in the germline V gene. The CDR3 contains 12 residues. This CDR3 is CASAAPNEKLFF. The CDR3 DNA is TGTGCCAGCGCGGCCCCTAATGAAAAACTGTTTTTT.

The genes are TRBV19 and TRBJ1-2; 7 positions match TRBD1. V gave up 3 bases and J gave up 7 bases; unmatched junction bases: 5. The CDR3 covers 13 residues. Germline lookup yields CDR1 LNHDA and CDR2 SQIVND (reference sequence). CDR3 region: CASSITTGSGYTF. DNA for the CDR3: TGTGCCAGTAGTATTACGACAGGGAGTGGCTACACCTTC. The complete variable domain, with remaining parts taken from reference TRBV19 and TRBJ1-2, reads DGGITQSPKYLFRKEGQNVTLSCEQNLNHDAMYWYRQDPGQGLRLIYYSQIVNDFQKGDIAEGYSVSREKKESFPLTVTSAQKNPTAFYLCASSITTGSGYTFGSGTRLTVV.

V and J are TRBV13 and TRBJ2-3; 13 nucleotides match TRBD2. The trim removed 3 bases at V and 3 bases at J, leaving 3 bases unmatched. Germline V gene sequence: CDR1 PRHDT, CDR2 FYEKMQ (reference sequence). The CDR3 covers 16 residues. The CDR3 bases are TGTGCCAGCAGCTTTACTAGCGGGGGGGCAACAGATACGCAGTATTTT. Translated: CASSFTSGGATDTQYF.

The V gene is TRBV7-9, the J gene TRBJ2-7, with D possibly TRBD1 on 7 matching bases. The CDR3 sequence is 15 residues long. V lost 1 base to trimming and J lost 3 bases, with 13 bases between them. Germline values: CDR1 SEHNR, CDR2 FQNEAQ (reference sequence). The CDR3 DNA reads as TGTGCCAGCAGCTTAGGAGCAGGGGGGATCTACGAGCAGTACTTC. Protein sequence: CASSLGAGGIYEQYF.

This chain uses TRBV28 with TRBJ2-7, with D maybe TRBD2 (6 bases). Germline CDR1 reads MDHEN; CDR2 reads SYDVKM. Between the trimmed V and J ends, which lost 3 bases and 2 bases, there was a span of 23 bases. The CDR3 is 18 residues long. CDR3 nucleotide sequence: TGTGCCAGCAGTTTTACGGGACTTTGGTCCCCGGCGGCCTACGAGCAGTACTTC. Translation: CASSFTGLWSPAAYEQYF.

The rearrangement links TRBV21-1 to TRBJ2-4; the table gives TRBD2 as D, unverified against the DNA. TRBV21-1 is listed as a pseudogene. The length of the CDR3 is 19 residues. CDR3 sequence (DNA): TGTGCCAGGACTAGTACCGGGCCAGGGCCAGTTTTAACCAAAAACATTCAGTACTTC. It codes for CARTSTGPGPVLTKNIQYF.

The CDR3 DNA is TGTGCCAGCAGCGTCCGCCGAGGAAGCGGGGGGATTGGGCCCTACAATGAGCAGTTCTTC. The encoded protein is CASSVRRGSGGIGPYNEQFF. The V gene is TRBV9, the J gene TRBJ2-1, with 9 nucleotides matching TRBD2. Germline CDR1 reads SGDLS; CDR2 reads YYNGEE. This CDR3 has 20 amino acids. V dropped 2 bases and J dropped 2; count of bases not matched to a gene: 17.

This clone was seen a single time. The chain carries TRBV9 and TRBJ1-5, with no clear D. The germline V gene encodes CDR1 SGDLS and CDR2 YYNGEE. Trimming removed 4 bases from V and 3 bases from J, with 14 bases in between. This CDR3 is built from 15 residues. CDR3 in amino acids: CASSPYGDLNQPQHF. In DNA form, the CDR3 reads TGTGCCAGCAGCCCCTACGGAGACCTCAATCAGCCCCAGCATTTT.

The chain uses TRBV4-1 and TRBJ2-3; TRBD1 might be the D (5 bases). V shed 4 bases and J shed 1 base, with 12 bases lying between them. The germline V gene encodes CDR1 MGHRA and CDR2 YSYEKL. The CDR3 totals 15 residues. The CDR3 coding sequence is TGCGCCAGCAGCCCATGGGGCAGCGGCACAGATACGCAGTATTTT. Protein product: CASSPWGSGTDTQYF.

This chain connects TRBV10-1 to TRBJ2-3, with a possible D match to TRBD1 (5 bases). This CDR3 has 12 residues. Deletions cut 4 bases from V and 5 bases from J, with 7 bases between. Per germline, CDR1 WNHNN and CDR2 SYGVQD (reference sequence). Written as DNA, the CDR3 is TGCGCCAGCAGTGGGGGCCAAGATACGCAGTATTTT. Translating gives CASSGGQDTQYF.

The chain uses TRBV28 and TRBJ1-5; 10 bases are shared with TRBD1. This CDR3 has 13 residues. Trimming took 10 bases from V and 5 from J; bases not matched to a gene: 5. The V gene's germline CDR1 is MDHEN and CDR2 SYDVKM. The CDR3 reads CATAGTGDQPQHF. Here the CDR3 DNA reads TGTGCCACGGCTGGGACAGGGGATCAGCCCCAGCATTTT.

The chain combines TRBV19 with TRBJ2-4; perhaps TRBD1 as D (5 bases). CDR3 length: 15 amino acids. Trimming removed 3 bases at V and 0 bases at J, with 9 bases between. CDR1 LNHDA and CDR2 SQIVND come from the germline V gene (reference sequence). The CDR3 bases are TGTGCCAGTAGTATGACAGAACTAGCCAAAAACATTCAGTACTTC. Translation: CASSMTELAKNIQYF.

The CDR3 sequence is CASSTPGTGRYEQYF. The CDR3 DNA reads as TGTGCCAGCAGCACCCCCGGGACAGGGCGCTACGAGCAGTACTTC. The rearrangement links TRBV6-5 to TRBJ2-7, with TRBD1 identical over 9 bases. The CDR3 sequence is 15 residues long. V trimming: 6 bases; J trimming: 3 bases; junction bases outside the gene matches: 9. Germline-derived CDR1 and CDR2 are MNHEY and SVGAGI.

The chain employs TRBV11-3 and TRBJ2-5; possible D gene TRBD2, 6 bases. The CDR3 has 16 residues. The V gene lost 4 bases and the J gene lost 2 bases, with 17 bases spanning the gap. Germline assignment: CDR1 SGHNT and CDR2 YENEEA. CDR3 region: CASSSPGVRGQETQYF. The DNA for the CDR3 is TGTGCCAGCAGCTCCCCGGGGGTTAGAGGACAAGAGACCCAGTACTTC.

V gene TRBV6-1 combines with J gene TRBJ2-2; possibly TRBD2 for D (6 bases). V was cut by 1 base and J by 6 bases, with 9 bases left in between. The CDR3 is 14 residues long. Germline V gives CDR1 MNHNS, CDR2 SASEGT. The CDR3 here is CASSEGRGSGELFF. The CDR3 coding sequence is TGTGCCAGCAGTGAAGGGCGGGGCTCCGGGGAGCTGTTTTTT.